Listed below are T cell receptor beta chains from one sample, sequenced in a study of PD-1 blockade in classical Hodgkin lymphoma. Some clones are missing from TCRdb's copy, which holds only in-frame ones; the method was immunoSEQ multiplex PCR. This table has about 58,000 clones, more than 85% appearing once. The source material was peripheral blood mononuclear cells (PBMCs), sampled before the second cycle of nivolumab. The receptor source for this set is a human donor with classical Hodgkin lymphoma. Both conserved end residues are part of each CDR3. D genes are given only for firm matches. The size of a clone is reported for some rows only, either as once, few or many, or as a class for expanded clones.

CDR3 DNA	CDR3 protein	clone size	D gene	V gene	J gene
TGTGCCAGCAGGGGATTGCTCGGGACAGCTTCTAACTATGGCTACACCTTC	CASRGLLGTASNYGYTF	.	TRBD1	TRBV2	TRBJ1-2
TGCGCCAGCAGCTTGGGTGGGGACGGTGGCTACACCTTC	CASSLGGDGGYTF	.	.	TRBV5-1	TRBJ1-2
TGTGCCAGCAATAGCTACGAAAAACTGTTTTTT	CASNSYEKLFF	once	.	TRBV28	TRBJ1-4
TGTGCCAGCACGCGGACTAGCGGGGGGTCTGACACCGGGGAGCTGTTTTTT	CASTRTSGGSDTGELFF	.	TRBD2	TRBV28	TRBJ2-2
TGTGCCAGCAGTCAGGTGCGTGGGGGGCCAAACCGCACTGAAGCTTTCTTT	CASSQVRGGPNRTEAFF	.	.	TRBV28	TRBJ1-1
TGTGCCAGCAGTTTATACTCGGGACTAGGCAGCACAGATACGCAGTATTTT	CASSLYSGLGSTDTQYF	few	TRBD2	TRBV27	TRBJ2-3
TGTGCCAGCGGAGGAAGGGCAGATACGCAGTATTTT	CASGGRADTQYF	.	.	TRBV6-1	TRBJ2-3
TGTGCCACCAGCAGAGATCGCGGGACAGGGATCAATGAAAAACTGTTTTTT	CATSRDRGTGINEKLFF	.	TRBD1	TRBV15	TRBJ1-4
TGTGCCTGGACCGGGACAGGGGGCTTCAATGAGCAGTTCTTC	CAWTGTGGFNEQFF	.	TRBD1	TRBV30	TRBJ2-1
TGTGCCAGCAGCTTATTGACTAGCGAGCAAGAGACCCAGTACTTC	CASSLLTSEQETQYF	.	TRBD2	TRBV7-2	TRBJ2-5
TGTGCCAGCAGCCCTGGGACTAGCGGGAGCTCCTACAATGAGCAGTTCTTC	CASSPGTSGSSYNEQFF	.	TRBD2	TRBV7-9	TRBJ2-1
TGCAGTGCACCTCCTACCAATGAGCAGTTCTTC	CSAPPTNEQFF	.	.	TRBV20-1	TRBJ2-1
TGTGCCAGCAGACCAGTTGAGGGAACTGAAGCTTTCTTT	CASRPVEGTEAFF	.	.	TRBV5-4	TRBJ1-1
TGTGCCAGCAGTTACAACGAGGGGGCTACCACTGAAGCTTTCTTT	CASSYNEGATTEAFF	.	TRBD1	TRBV6-6	TRBJ1-1
TGTGCCAGCAGTTCCAGATCTAATTCACCCCTCCACTTT	CASSSRSNSPLHF	.	.	TRBV27	TRBJ1-6
TGTGCCAGCAGTTACAGTAGGTTCGCGACCCAGTACTTC	CASSYSRFATQYF	.	.	TRBV6-6	TRBJ2-5
TGCGCCAGCAGCTTGGTAGCGGGAACGGCAGAGACCCAGTACTTC	CASSLVAGTAETQYF	once	TRBD2	TRBV5-1	TRBJ2-5
TGTGCCATCAGTCCAGGGGTCGGGAACACTGAAGCTTTCTTT	CAISPGVGNTEAFF	.	.	TRBV10-3	TRBJ1-1
TGCGCCAGCAGCCAAGGGGAGTTAACTCCCGCTAGCACAGATACGCAGTATTTT	CASSQGELTPASTDTQYF	once	.	TRBV4-1	TRBJ2-3
TGTGCCAGCAGCTTAGGAAGGGGCCCCTCTGGGGCCAACGTCCTGACTTTC	CASSLGRGPSGANVLTF	.	.	TRBV5-4	TRBJ2-6
TGTGCCAGCAGCTTAGGTTCCGGAAACACCATATATTTT	CASSLGSGNTIYF	.	.	TRBV7-2	TRBJ1-3
TGTGCCACCGGACGAGGAGACGACAGGCTGAACACTGAAGCTTTCTTT	CATGRGDDRLNTEAFF	.	.	TRBV15	TRBJ1-1
TGTGCCAGCAGTCACAAGGGACTTCCCTACGAGCAGTACTTC	CASSHKGLPYEQYF	.	.	TRBV27	TRBJ2-7
TGTGCCAGCAGCCTCCGACAGGGGACTACTTTCAATGAGCAGTTCTTC	CASSLRQGTTFNEQFF	once	.	TRBV7-2	TRBJ2-1
TGTGCCAGTGCGGGAAGCCCCTACGAGCAGTACTTC	CASAGSPYEQYF	.	.	TRBV19	TRBJ2-7
TGTGCCAGCAGCCCATGGGACAGGGGTGAAGCTTTCTTT	CASSPWDRGEAFF	once	TRBD1	TRBV11-2	TRBJ1-1
TGTGCCAGCAGCTCGCCCCGGGACAGAGAAGAGACCCAGTACTTC	CASSSPRDREETQYF	.	TRBD1	TRBV7-9	TRBJ2-5
TGCGCCAGCAGCGCTGCGGGGAAGACTGAAGCTTTCTTT	CASSAAGKTEAFF	.	.	TRBV5-1	TRBJ1-1
TGTGCCAGTAGCAAGGGAGTGACATTTTTCCAAGAGACCCAGTACTTC	CASSKGVTFFQETQYF	.	.	TRBV19	TRBJ2-5
TGTGCCAGCAGCTTAGTCTACGAGCAGTACTTC	CASSLVYEQYF	.	.	TRBV7-2	TRBJ2-7
TGTGCCAGTACCGGCACTGAAGCTTTCTTT	CASTGTEAFF	.	.	TRBV19	TRBJ1-1
TGTGCCAGCAGTGACCGGATAGCGGGAGGAGCCTACGAGCAGTACTTC	CASSDRIAGGAYEQYF	.	TRBD2	TRBV6-1	TRBJ2-7
TGCGCCAGCAGCCAAGATCCCAGTTACTCTGGAAACACCATATATTTT	CASSQDPSYSGNTIYF	.	.	TRBV4-1	TRBJ1-3
TGTGCCGCCGCAGGGGGGCGGGCCGGGGAGCTGTTTTTT	CAAAGGRAGELFF	.	.	TRBV6-5	TRBJ2-2
TGTGCCAGCAGCGCCCCGGGATATAATAAAGGGGGCGAGCAGTACTTC	CASSAPGYNKGGEQYF	.	.	TRBV7-8	TRBJ2-7
TGTGCCAGCAGCTTAGGGACTTATAATGAAAAACTGTTTTTT	CASSLGTYNEKLFF	.	.	TRBV5-6	TRBJ1-4
TGTGCCAGCAGCCCTGGGGACTCCGCCTACGAGCAGTACTTC	CASSPGDSAYEQYF	.	.	TRBV5-4	TRBJ2-7
TGTGCCAGCAGCGAGGACTTGCAAGGCTACACAGATACGCAGTATTTT	CASSEDLQGYTDTQYF	.	.	TRBV9	TRBJ2-3
TGTGCCAGCAGCCCAGGGACAGCGAATTCACCCCTCCACTTT	CASSPGTANSPLHF	.	TRBD1	TRBV27	TRBJ1-6
TGTGCCTGGAGACCCCCACCTCAAGAGACCCAGTACTTC	CAWRPPPQETQYF	.	.	TRBV30	TRBJ2-5
TGTGCCAGCAGTTTAACGTCCACCTACGAGCAGTACTTC	CASSLTSTYEQYF	.	.	TRBV27	TRBJ2-7
TGCAGCGTTGAGGTCGCAGGGTGGGGCTACACCTTC	CSVEVAGWGYTF	.	.	TRBV29-1	TRBJ1-2
TGTGCCAGCTCACCACGACGGAACACCGGGGAGCTGTTTTTT	CASSPRRNTGELFF	.	.	TRBV18	TRBJ2-2
TGTGCCATCAGCCCCAGCCCGGGACAGGATAGCAATCAGCCCCAGCATTTT	CAISPSPGQDSNQPQHF	.	TRBD1	TRBV10-3	TRBJ1-5
TGTGCCAGCAGTAACCATTGGGACAGCGATTCCCCCTACGAGCAGTACTTC	CASSNHWDSDSPYEQYF	.	TRBD1	TRBV7-9	TRBJ2-7
TGTGCCAGTAGCTTGGGACAGGGGGTGTGGAATGAGCAGTTCTTC	CASSLGQGVWNEQFF	.	TRBD1	TRBV19	TRBJ2-1
TGTGCCAGCAGTCAAACAGGGGGCTGGGGCACCGGGGAGCTGTTTTTT	CASSQTGGWGTGELFF	.	TRBD1	TRBV14	TRBJ2-2
TGTGCCAGCAGTGAAGCTCGAACTAGCGGGAGGGCGGAAGGGACCCAGTACTTC	CASSEARTSGRAEGTQYF	.	TRBD2	TRBV2	TRBJ2-5